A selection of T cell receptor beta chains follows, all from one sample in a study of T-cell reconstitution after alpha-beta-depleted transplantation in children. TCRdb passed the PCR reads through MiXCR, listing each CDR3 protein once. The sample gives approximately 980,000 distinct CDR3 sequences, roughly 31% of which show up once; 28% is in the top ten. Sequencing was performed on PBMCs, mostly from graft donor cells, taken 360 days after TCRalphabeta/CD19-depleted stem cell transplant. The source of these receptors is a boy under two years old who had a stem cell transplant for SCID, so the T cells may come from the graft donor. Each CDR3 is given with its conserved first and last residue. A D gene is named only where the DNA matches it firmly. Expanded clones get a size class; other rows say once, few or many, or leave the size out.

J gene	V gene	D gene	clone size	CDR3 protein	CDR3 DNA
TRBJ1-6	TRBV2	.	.	CAISPAGQYNSPLHF	TGTGCCATCAGTCCCGCCGGACAGTATAATTCACCCCTCCACTTT
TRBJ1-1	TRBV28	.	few	CASSSPTGEAFF	TGTGCCAGCAGCTCTCCCACAGGGGAAGCTTTCTTT
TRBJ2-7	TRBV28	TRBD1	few	CASSLTDRDNEQYF	TGTGCCAGCAGTCTGACCGACAGGGATAACGAGCAGTACTTC
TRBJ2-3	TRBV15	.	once	CATSRGLHSDTDTQYF	TGTGCCACCAGCAGAGGATTACATTCAGACACAGATACGCAGTATTTT
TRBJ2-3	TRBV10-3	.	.	CAISGTPGPGGTDTQYF	TGTGCCATCAGTGGGACCCCCGGGCCCGGTGGCACAGATACGCAGTATTTT
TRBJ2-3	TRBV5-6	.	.	CASSAPGTMTDTQYF	TGTGCCAGCAGCGCACCCGGGACAATGACAGATACGCAGTATTTT
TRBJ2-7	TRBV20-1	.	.	CCARDFRGRPYEQYF	TGCTGTGCTAGAGATTTCAGGGGACGCCCCTACGAGCAGTACTTC
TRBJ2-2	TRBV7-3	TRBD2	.	CASSLSRTSGGAGTGELFF	TGTGCCAGCAGCTTATCCCGCACTAGCGGGGGGGCGGGCACCGGGGAGCTGTTTTTT
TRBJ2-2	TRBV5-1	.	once	CASTRDHYTGELFF	TGCGCCAGCACCCGGGACCACTATACCGGGGAGCTGTTTTTT
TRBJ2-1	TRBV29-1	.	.	CSVVRWRESNEQFF	TGCAGCGTTGTGAGATGGAGGGAATCGAATGAGCAGTTCTTC
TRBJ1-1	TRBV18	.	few	CASSPEIQGSNLNTEAFF	TGTGCCAGCTCACCGGAAATACAGGGCAGTAATCTGAACACTGAAGCTTTCTTT
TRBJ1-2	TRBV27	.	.	CASTSRAAGYGYTF	TGTGCCAGCACCTCGAGAGCGGCGGGCTATGGCTACACCTTC
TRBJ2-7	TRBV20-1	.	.	CSANPARGATYEQYF	TGCAGTGCTAACCCGGCGAGGGGGGCCACCTACGAGCAGTACTTC
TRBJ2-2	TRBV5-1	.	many	CASSSPGDPSNTGELFF	TGCGCCAGCAGTTCCCCAGGGGATCCCTCGAACACCGGGGAGCTGTTTTTT
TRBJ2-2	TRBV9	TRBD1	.	CASSDPGTGGGTGELFF	TGTGCCAGCAGCGATCCTGGGACAGGGGGCGGCACCGGGGAGCTGTTTTTT
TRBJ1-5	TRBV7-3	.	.	CASNLRAVDQPQHF	TGTGCCAGCAATCTTCGGGCCGTGGATCAGCCCCAGCATTTT
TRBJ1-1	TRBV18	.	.	CASSPPVLYNTEAFF	TGTGCCAGCTCACCACCGGTCCTCTATAACACTGAAGCTTTCTTT
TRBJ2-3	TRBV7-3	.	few	CASSLYRGGGTDTQYF	TGTGCCAGCAGCTTATACCGAGGGGGTGGCACAGATACGCAGTATTTT
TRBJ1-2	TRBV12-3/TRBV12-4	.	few	CASNSPRGYGYTF	TGTGCCAGCAACTCACCACGGGGTTATGGCTACACCTTC
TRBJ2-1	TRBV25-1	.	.	CASSDAWVDYNEQFF	TGTGCCAGCAGTGACGCCTGGGTCGACTACAATGAGCAGTTCTTC
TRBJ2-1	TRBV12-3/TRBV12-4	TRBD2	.	CASSFSSSGGSNEQFF	TGTGCCAGCAGTTTTTCATCCAGCGGGGGTAGCAATGAGCAGTTCTTC
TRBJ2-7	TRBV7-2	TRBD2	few	CASSYSGLPYEQYF	TGTGCCAGCAGCTATAGCGGGCTCCCCTACGAGCAGTACTTC
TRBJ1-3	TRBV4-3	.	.	CASSQVVDSGNTIYF	TGCGCCAGCAGCCAAGTGGTGGACTCTGGAAACACCATATATTTT
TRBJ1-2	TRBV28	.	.	CASRQGAGLDGYTF	TGTGCCAGCAGACAAGGGGCGGGGCTTGATGGCTACACCTTC
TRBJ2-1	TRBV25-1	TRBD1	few	CASSSRGQGNNEQFF	TGTGCCAGCAGTAGCCGAGGACAGGGTAATAATGAGCAGTTCTTC
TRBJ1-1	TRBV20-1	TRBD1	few	CSARPIYRGATWEAFF	TGCAGTGCTAGACCAATTTACAGGGGGGCGACCTGGGAAGCTTTCTTT
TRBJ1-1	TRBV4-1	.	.	CASSHQGWGTEAFF	TGCGCCAGCAGCCACCAGGGTTGGGGCACTGAAGCTTTCTTT
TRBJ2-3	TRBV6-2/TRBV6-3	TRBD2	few	CASSYGTSGGSRRGVGDTQYF	TGTGCCAGCAGTTACGGGACTAGCGGGGGATCAAGGAGGGGAGTGGGAGATACGCAGTATTTT
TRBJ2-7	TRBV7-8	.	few	CASSPRVTAMEREQYF	TGTGCCAGCAGCCCAAGGGTTACCGCTATGGAGAGGGAGCAGTACTTC
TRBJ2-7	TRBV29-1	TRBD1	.	CSVEGSVGTGDYEQYF	TGCAGCGTTGAAGGGTCAGTCGGGACAGGGGACTACGAGCAGTACTTC
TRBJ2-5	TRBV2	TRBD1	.	CASSATGGETQYF	TGTGCCAGCAGTGCGACAGGGGGAGAGACCCAGTACTTC
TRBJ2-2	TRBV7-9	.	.	CASTANAVPGELFF	TGTGCCAGCACCGCTAATGCAGTCCCCGGGGAGCTGTTTTTT
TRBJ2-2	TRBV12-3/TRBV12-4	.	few	CASSLEGGGGGTGELFF	TGTGCCAGCAGTTTAGAGGGGGGTGGAGGGGGCACCGGGGAGCTGTTTTTT
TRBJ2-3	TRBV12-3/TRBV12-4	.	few	CASSPTDFKRDTQYF	TGTGCCAGCAGTCCGACTGACTTTAAACGCGATACGCAGTATTTT
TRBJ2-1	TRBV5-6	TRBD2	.	CASSPLGTSGNYNEQFF	TGTGCCAGCAGCCCCTTAGGGACTAGCGGTAACTACAATGAGCAGTTCTTC
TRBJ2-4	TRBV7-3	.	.	CASKELAKNIQYF	TGTGCCAGTAAGGAGTTAGCCAAAAACATTCAGTACTTC
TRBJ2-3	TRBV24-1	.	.	CATSDDREGGTDTQYF	TGTGCCACCAGTGATGACAGGGAGGGTGGCACAGATACGCAGTATTTT
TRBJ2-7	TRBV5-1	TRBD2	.	CASGGRGAYEQYF	TGCGCCAGCGGGGGTCGGGGGGCCTACGAGCAGTACTTC
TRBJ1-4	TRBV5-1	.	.	CASNGDNTEKLFF	TGCGCCAGCAACGGGGACAATACCGAAAAACTGTTTTTT
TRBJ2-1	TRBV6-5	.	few	CASSYSLGSSYNEQFF	TGTGCCAGCAGTTACTCGCTCGGGAGCTCCTACAATGAGCAGTTCTTC
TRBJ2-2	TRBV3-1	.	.	CASSQRLTGELFF	TGTGCCAGCAGCCAACGTCTCACCGGGGAGCTGTTTTTT
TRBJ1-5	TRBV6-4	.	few	CASSPGTSGNQPQHF	TGTGCCAGCAGCCCCGGGACATCGGGCAATCAGCCCCAGCATTTT
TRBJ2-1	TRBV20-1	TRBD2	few	CSAPQRGGRFSEQFF	TGCAGTGCTCCACAGCGGGGGGGCCGTTTCAGTGAGCAGTTCTTC
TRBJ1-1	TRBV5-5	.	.	CASSLTGAGLTEAFF	TGTGCCAGCAGCTTGACGGGGGCAGGCTTAACTGAAGCTTTCTTT
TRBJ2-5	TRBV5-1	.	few	CASSLGMMDQETQYF	TGCGCCAGCAGCTTGGGGATGATGGACCAAGAGACCCAGTACTTC
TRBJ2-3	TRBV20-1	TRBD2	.	CSARGLAGGQGTDTQYF	TGCAGTGCCAGGGGACTAGCGGGGGGGCAGGGCACAGATACGCAGTATTTT
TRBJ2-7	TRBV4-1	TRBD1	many	CASSQPIDDRGSYEQYF	TGCGCCAGCAGCCAACCGATCGATGACAGGGGTAGTTACGAGCAGTACTTC
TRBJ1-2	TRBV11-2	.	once	CASSSREGNGYTF	TGTGCCAGCAGCTCTAGAGAAGGGAATGGCTACACCTTC
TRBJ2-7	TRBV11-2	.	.	CASSFPVPPESYEQYF	TGTGCCAGCAGCTTCCCTGTCCCTCCCGAATCCTACGAGCAGTACTTC
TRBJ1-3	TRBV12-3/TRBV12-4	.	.	CASSLGWQGIVSGNTIYF	TGTGCCAGCAGTTTAGGCTGGCAGGGGATAGTCTCTGGAAACACCATATATTTT
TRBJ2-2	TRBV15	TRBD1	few	CATSRDLTGSAGELFF	TGTGCCACCAGCAGAGATCTGACAGGGTCGGCCGGGGAGCTGTTTTTT
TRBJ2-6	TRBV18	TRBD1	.	CASSPGLGQDFSGANVLTF	TGTGCCAGCTCACCAGGTCTAGGACAGGACTTCTCTGGGGCCAACGTCCTGACTTTC
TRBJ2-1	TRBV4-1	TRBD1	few	CASSQDSWQGQGKDEQFF	TGCGCCAGCAGCCAAGATTCTTGGCAGGGACAGGGCAAAGATGAGCAGTTCTTC
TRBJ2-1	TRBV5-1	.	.	CASSRDEVGNEQFF	TGCGCCAGCAGTCGAGACGAGGTTGGTAATGAGCAGTTCTTC
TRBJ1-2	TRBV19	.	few	CASRPDRPYGYTF	TGTGCCAGCCGCCCGGACAGACCCTATGGCTACACCTTC
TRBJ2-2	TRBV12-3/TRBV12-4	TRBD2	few	CASSSLAARELFF	TGTGCCAGCAGTTCACTAGCGGCCCGGGAGCTGTTTTTT
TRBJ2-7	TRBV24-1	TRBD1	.	CATSDWTGSEQYF	TGTGCCACCAGTGACTGGACAGGTTCCGAGCAGTACTTC